One T cell receptor beta chain is described in this entry. Its cognate antigen is unknown. The V end was cut by 3 bases, the J end by 5 bases, with 16 bases between. CDR1 and CDR2 from the germline V gene are SGHAT and FQNNGV. This CDR3 has 15 residues. This specimen belongs to a study of T cells after yellow fever vaccination. Study overall: Some fractions had low cell numbers, and these were prepared with SMART-Seq v4 Ultra Low Input.

TCRdb called the 5' RACE reads again in MiXCR, with one record for every CDR3 protein. The sample has more than 450,000 distinct CDR3 sequences, less than 25% seen once; the top ten hold about 17%. Study-wide findings and caveats: Any FACS-sorted repertoire could hold abundant clonotypes that contaminate it from the bulk population. Most primary-vaccination clones recurred post-booster (just under 98% CD4, over 70% CD8). Weaker overall was a secondary response that nonetheless peaked faster, on day 5 versus 15.

This TCR came from a man between 18 and 35 years old who received the YFV17D yellow fever vaccine. This rearrangement joins TRBV11-2 to TRBJ2-5; possibly TRBD1 for D (6 bases). This material consisted of PBMCs, taken 20 to 25 days after the first yellow fever vaccination. CDR3 amino acids: CASSFNQGPSETQYF. CDR3 nucleotide sequence: TGTGCCAGCAGCTTTAACCAGGGGCCAAGTGAGACCCAGTACTTC.